These 11 T cell receptor beta chains were sequenced from one sample in a study of cytomegalovirus exposure and HLA in healthy donors. A multiplex PCR was run with 60 Vbeta primers and 13 Jbeta primers. Using immunoSEQ multiplex PCR, the repertoire was profiled, and TCRdb retains in-frame clones only, with some absent. The profile shows about 230,000 clones, roughly 89% of them singletons. Specimen: PBMCs. The receptors here all came from a woman aged 18-29 years in good health and CMV-seronegative.

This chain joins TRBV5-6 and TRBJ1-1; D might be TRBD1 (5 bases). This CDR3 spans 14 amino acids. Germline CDR1 and CDR2: SGHDT and YYEEEE. V was shortened by 4 bases and J by 1 base, with 11 bases between the two germline ends. The CDR3 bases are TGTGCCAGCAGCCCAGGGATGGAGAACACTGAAGCTTTCTTT. It codes for CASSPGMENTEAFF.

The chain uses TRBV19 and TRBJ2-1; 7 bases map to TRBD2. Trimming took 3 bases from V and 2 from J; bases not matched to a gene: 4. Germline V gene sequence: CDR1 LNHDA, CDR2 SQIVND (reference sequence). The CDR3 has 15 amino acids. CDR3 region: CASSISGRTYNEQFF. CDR3 DNA sequence: TGTGCCAGTAGTATTAGCGGGCGTACCTACAATGAGCAGTTCTTC.

This chain links TRBV29-1 with TRBJ2-7; 11 bases align to TRBD2. CDR1 SQVTM and CDR2 ANQGSEA come from the germline V gene. The CDR3 sequence is 14 residues long. V lost 5 bases and J lost 5; bases outside the gene matches: 8. The CDR3 DNA reads as TGCAGCGTTTTTCGAGGGACTAGCGGAAACGAGCAGTACTTC. It yields the protein CSVFRGTSGNEQYF.

The chain links TRBV5-4 to TRBJ1-1; D call uncertain. V was shortened by 5 bases and J by 10 bases, with 15 bases between the two germline ends. CDR1 SGHNT and CDR2 YYREEE come from the germline V gene (reference sequence). The CDR3 is 12 residues long. The CDR3 reads CASSRGEGGAFF. Here the CDR3 DNA reads TGTGCCAGCAGTAGAGGCGAAGGAGGAGCTTTCTTT.

The J gene is TRBJ2-1, the V gene TRBV7-8, with 7 nucleotides matching TRBD2. Looked up from germline, CDR1 is SGHVS and CDR2 is FQNEAQ. V trimming: 4 bases; J trimming: 10 bases; junction bases outside the gene matches: 4. The CDR3 contains 12 residues. CDR3 residues: CASSWDYQEQFF. The CDR3 DNA reads as TGTGCCAGCAGCTGGGACTACCAGGAGCAGTTCTTC.

As DNA, the CDR3 is TGTGCCAGCAGCAAAGAAAGGACTAGCGGCAACTACGAGCAGTACTTC. It yields the protein CASSKERTSGNYEQYF. The rearrangement links TRBV21-1 to TRBJ2-5; TRBD2 was called by the table and not checked on the DNA. Judging by the DNA end, TRBJ2-7 fits better; the J call may be wrong. TRBV21-1 has pseudogene status. The CDR3 extends over 16 amino acids.

The V gene is TRBV7-9, the J gene TRBJ1-1; D is unclear. Looked up from germline, CDR1 is SEHNR and CDR2 is FQNEAQ (reference sequence). The CDR3 totals 12 residues. V gave up 3 bases and J gave up 7 bases, with 9 bases separating them. CDR3 sequence reads: CASSFRGSEAFF. CDR3 DNA sequence: TGTGCCAGCAGCTTTCGGGGAAGTGAAGCTTTCTTT.

The chain joins TRBV5-1 to TRBJ1-1; weak D call: TRBD1 (6 bases). This CDR3 spans 14 amino acids. Germline CDR1 SGHRS, CDR2 YFSETQ. Trimming stripped 4 bases from V and 5 bases from J, with 15 bases between. DNA for the CDR3: TGCGCCAGCAGCGCGATCAGGGGAAGAACTGAAGCTTTCTTT. It codes for CASSAIRGRTEAFF.

This chain joins TRBV5-1 and TRBJ2-2, with unresolved D. V shed 0 bases and J shed 4 bases, with 13 bases lying between them. CDR1 SGHRS and CDR2 YFSETQ come from the germline V gene. The CDR3 is 16 residues long. The CDR3 here is CASSLGSSSSTGELFF. In DNA, the CDR3 is TGCGCCAGCAGCTTGGGGTCCTCGTCTAGCACCGGGGAGCTGTTTTTT.

The CDR3 DNA reads as TGTGCCAGCAGTGGACAGGATCGGTCTGGCTACACCTTC. Encoded protein: CASSGQDRSGYTF. The J gene is TRBJ1-2, the V gene TRBV2, with D possibly matching TRBD1 (6 bases). This CDR3 contains 13 residues. The germline V gene has CDR1 SNHLY and CDR2 FYNNEI. V was pared by 4 bases and J by 7 bases, with 13 bases between. The whole variable domain, filled in from reference TRBV2 and TRBJ1-2, reads EPEVTQTPSHQVTQMGQEVILRCVPISNHLYFYWYRQILGQKVEFLVSFYNNEISEKSEIFDDQFSVERPDGSNFTLKIRSTKLEDSAMYFCASSGQDRSGYTFGSGTRLTVV.

The count of this clone is one. The chain has TRBV29-1 and TRBJ2-1, with 13 bases lining up with TRBD2. The CDR3 length is 15 residues. V trimming: 6 bases; J trimming: 9 bases; junction bases outside the gene matches: 11. CDR1 SQVTM and CDR2 ANQGSEA come from the germline V gene. Here the CDR3 reads CSVRTSGSFFPEQFF. Here the CDR3 DNA reads TGCAGCGTCAGGACTAGCGGGAGTTTCTTCCCTGAGCAGTTCTTC.